What follows is one T cell receptor (beta chain) and its context. The antigen is unknown. These data originate in a study of cytomegalovirus exposure and HLA in healthy donors. Study outcomes and limitations: Some highly shared sequence variants likely arose as a pipeline artifact.

V shed 7 bases, J shed 2 bases, and the junction held 6 bases outside the gene matches. This CDR3 is 14 amino acids long. CDR1 is LNHDA and CDR2 is SQIVND in the germline V gene (reference sequence). The donors were healthy bone marrow donors. The primer mix had 60 Vbeta and 13 Jbeta primers. Profiled with immunoSEQ multiplex PCR; TCRdb holds only in-frame clones, not every one. Of about 150,000 clones in the sample, over 70% were seen once. Specimen: PBMCs. This TCR was sampled from a man aged 25 to 45 in good health and CMV-seronegative. The V and J genes are TRBV19 and TRBJ2-7; 9 bases align to TRBD1. The CDR3 loop is CASNPGQGPYEQYF. CDR3 nucleotide sequence: TGTGCCAGTAATCCGGGACAGGGTCCCTACGAGCAGTACTTC. Variable domain in full (rest from reference TRBV19 and TRBJ2-7): DGGITQSPKYLFRKEGQNVTLSCEQNLNHDAMYWYRQDPGQGLRLIYYSQIVNDFQKGDIAEGYSVSREKKESFPLTVTSAQKNPTAFYLCASNPGQGPYEQYFGPGTRLTVT.